The rows below give T cell receptor beta chains drawn from one sample of a study of T cell responses to AZD1222 COVID-19 vaccine. Assay: immunoSEQ multiplex PCR; the TCRdb copy retains only in-frame clones and omits some. This table holds 80,000 or so clones, 85% to 90% found once. The sequencing used peripheral blood, collected on day 0 of AZD1222 vaccination. The receptors shown here come from an adult in good health. The CDR3 runs from the conserved cysteine through the conserved F or W. D genes are given only for firm matches. Expanded clones are given a class, and other clones once, few, many or no size at all.

len: 12; v_gene: TRBV28; d_gene: NA; abundance: NA; j_gene: TRBJ1-1; CDR3aa: CASCSLNTEAFF; CDR3nt: TGTGCCAGCTGTTCGTTGAACACTGAAGCTTTCTTT
len: 12; v_gene: TRBV4-1; d_gene: NA; abundance: NA; j_gene: TRBJ1-2; CDR3aa: CASSQGWGGYTF; CDR3nt: TGCGCCAGCAGCCAAGGGTGGGGTGGCTACACCTTC
len: 13; v_gene: TRBV6-4; d_gene: NA; abundance: medium-sized; j_gene: TRBJ2-3; CDR3aa: CASSESGTDTQYF; CDR3nt: TGTGCCAGCAGTGAAAGCGGCACAGATACGCAGTATTTT
len: 14; v_gene: TRBV6-5; d_gene: TRBD1; abundance: NA; j_gene: TRBJ2-2; CDR3aa: CASNRGPNTGELFF; CDR3nt: TGTGCCAGTAACAGGGGGCCGAACACCGGGGAGCTGTTTTTT
len: 18; v_gene: TRBV5-4; d_gene: NA; abundance: NA; j_gene: TRBJ1-3; CDR3aa: CASTHIGTGKSSGNTIYF; CDR3nt: TGTGCCAGCACCCACATAGGAACAGGGAAAAGCTCTGGAAACACCATATATTTT
len: 15; v_gene: TRBV6-5; d_gene: NA; abundance: once; j_gene: TRBJ2-1; CDR3aa: CASRRTDSSYNEQFF; CDR3nt: TGTGCCAGCAGAAGGACGGATAGCTCCTACAATGAGCAGTTCTTC
len: 14; v_gene: TRBV4-2; d_gene: NA; abundance: NA; j_gene: TRBJ1-1; CDR3aa: CASSGRGRVTEAFF; CDR3nt: TGTGCCAGCAGCGGGAGGGGGAGAGTCACTGAAGCTTTCTTT
len: 15; v_gene: TRBV7-9; d_gene: TRBD1; abundance: NA; j_gene: TRBJ2-5; CDR3aa: CASTEGTGAWETQYF; CDR3nt: TGTGCCAGCACCGAGGGGACAGGGGCGTGGGAGACCCAGTACTTC
len: 17; v_gene: TRBV2; d_gene: TRBD2; abundance: NA; j_gene: TRBJ2-3; CDR3aa: CASGETTSGGPTDTQYF; CDR3nt: TGTGCCAGCGGGGAGACGACTAGCGGGGGGCCCACGGATACGCAGTATTTT
len: 16; v_gene: TRBV12-5; d_gene: NA; abundance: NA; j_gene: TRBJ1-3; CDR3aa: CASGLGSGEAGNTIYF; CDR3nt: TGTGCTAGTGGTTTGGGATCAGGGGAAGCAGGAAACACCATATATTTT
len: 13; v_gene: TRBV11-2; d_gene: NA; abundance: NA; j_gene: TRBJ1-1; CDR3aa: CASSLGLNTEAFF; CDR3nt: TGTGCCAGCAGCTTGGGGCTTAACACTGAAGCTTTCTTT
len: 14; v_gene: TRBV5-1; d_gene: NA; abundance: once; j_gene: TRBJ2-3; CDR3aa: CASSIQVRRDTQYF; CDR3nt: TGCGCCAGCAGCATCCAGGTCCGTCGGGATACGCAGTATTTT
len: 15; v_gene: TRBV4-1; d_gene: NA; abundance: NA; j_gene: TRBJ1-1; CDR3aa: CASSPQGAENTEAFF; CDR3nt: TGCGCCAGCAGCCCCCAAGGGGCGGAGAACACTGAAGCTTTCTTT
len: 16; v_gene: TRBV7-8; d_gene: TRBD1; abundance: once; j_gene: TRBJ2-7; CDR3aa: CASSLATGKVPYEQYF; CDR3nt: TGTGCCAGCAGCTTAGCGACAGGGAAGGTCCCCTACGAGCAGTACTTC
len: 15; v_gene: TRBV15; d_gene: NA; abundance: NA; j_gene: TRBJ1-6; CDR3aa: CATSRVFGGGAPLHF; CDR3nt: TGTGCCACCAGCAGAGTGTTCGGGGGTGGGGCACCCCTCCACTTT
len: 12; v_gene: TRBV7-2; d_gene: NA; abundance: NA; j_gene: TRBJ2-2; CDR3aa: CASSFRSGELFF; CDR3nt: TGTGCCAGCAGCTTCCGATCCGGGGAGCTGTTTTTT
len: 11; v_gene: TRBV12-3/TRBV12-4; d_gene: NA; abundance: NA; j_gene: TRBJ1-1; CDR3aa: CASSRSSEAFF; CDR3nt: TGTGCCAGCAGTCGTAGCTCTGAAGCTTTCTTT
len: 14; v_gene: TRBV30; d_gene: TRBD1; abundance: NA; j_gene: TRBJ2-2; CDR3aa: CAWRRTGGTGELFF; CDR3nt: TGTGCCTGGAGAAGGACAGGGGGCACCGGGGAGCTGTTTTTT
len: 14; v_gene: TRBV9; d_gene: TRBD1; abundance: NA; j_gene: TRBJ2-7; CDR3aa: CASSVRTGPYEQYF; CDR3nt: TGTGCCAGCAGCGTAAGGACAGGCCCCTACGAGCAGTACTTC
len: 17; v_gene: TRBV5-1; d_gene: NA; abundance: NA; j_gene: TRBJ2-1; CDR3aa: CASSSSIRRTIDNEQFF; CDR3nt: TGCGCCAGCAGCTCCTCAATACGCCGGACTATCGACAATGAGCAGTTCTTC
len: 17; v_gene: TRBV19; d_gene: TRBD2; abundance: NA; j_gene: TRBJ2-7; CDR3aa: CASSKSVASGGFYEQYF; CDR3nt: TGTGCCAGTAGTAAGTCTGTGGCTAGCGGGGGGTTCTACGAGCAGTACTTC
len: 17; v_gene: TRBV7-3; d_gene: TRBD2; abundance: once; j_gene: TRBJ2-3; CDR3aa: CASSLRASGGSTDTQYF; CDR3nt: TGTGCCAGCAGCTTAAGGGCTAGCGGGGGGTCCACAGATACGCAGTATTTT
len: 16; v_gene: TRBV28; d_gene: TRBD1; abundance: NA; j_gene: TRBJ1-3; CDR3aa: CASSLATGVTGNTIYF; CDR3nt: TGTGCCAGCAGTTTGGCCACAGGGGTGACAGGAAACACCATATATTTT
len: 14; v_gene: TRBV6-5; d_gene: NA; abundance: NA; j_gene: TRBJ1-1; CDR3aa: CASSPRHLNTEAFF; CDR3nt: TGTGCCAGCAGCCCCCGGCATCTGAACACTGAAGCTTTCTTT
len: 16; v_gene: TRBV30; d_gene: NA; abundance: NA; j_gene: TRBJ1-1; CDR3aa: CAWSVTLIWGNTEAFF; CDR3nt: TGTGCCTGGAGTGTGACCCTGATTTGGGGGAACACTGAAGCTTTCTTT
len: 14; v_gene: TRBV19; d_gene: NA; abundance: NA; j_gene: TRBJ1-1; CDR3aa: CASSTQDGNTEAFF; CDR3nt: TGTGCCAGTAGTACTCAGGACGGGAACACTGAAGCTTTCTTT
len: 15; v_gene: TRBV7-2; d_gene: NA; abundance: NA; j_gene: TRBJ2-2; CDR3aa: CASSFEGEMTGELFF; CDR3nt: TGTGCCAGCAGCTTTGAGGGGGAAATGACCGGGGAGCTGTTTTTT
len: 17; v_gene: TRBV4-1; d_gene: NA; abundance: NA; j_gene: TRBJ1-2; CDR3aa: CASSQDRGNGANYGYTF; CDR3nt: TGCGCCAGCAGCCAAGATCGGGGTAATGGGGCTAACTATGGCTACACCTTC
len: 16; v_gene: TRBV7-3; d_gene: NA; abundance: NA; j_gene: TRBJ2-1; CDR3aa: CASSPALSSSYNEQFF; CDR3nt: TGTGCCAGCAGCCCTGCGCTATCGAGCTCCTACAATGAGCAGTTCTTC
len: 12; v_gene: TRBV7-9; d_gene: NA; abundance: few; j_gene: TRBJ2-5; CDR3aa: CASTLELGTQYF; CDR3nt: TGTGCCAGCACACTAGAGTTGGGGACCCAGTACTTC
len: 16; v_gene: TRBV7-9; d_gene: TRBD1; abundance: NA; j_gene: TRBJ1-2; CDR3aa: CASSSSGTEGYYGYTF; CDR3nt: TGTGCCAGCAGCTCCTCCGGGACAGAGGGTTACTATGGCTACACCTTC